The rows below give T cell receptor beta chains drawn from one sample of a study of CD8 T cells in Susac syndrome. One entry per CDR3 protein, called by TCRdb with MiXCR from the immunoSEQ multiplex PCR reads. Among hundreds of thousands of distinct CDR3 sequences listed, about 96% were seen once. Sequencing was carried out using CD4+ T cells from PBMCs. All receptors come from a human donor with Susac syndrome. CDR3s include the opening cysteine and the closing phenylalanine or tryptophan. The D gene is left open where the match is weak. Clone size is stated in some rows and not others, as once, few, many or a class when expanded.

TGTGCCAGCACCCCCGCGCTAGTTAAGACCCTACTCAATGAGCAGTTCTTC,CASTPALVKTLLNEQFF,TRBJ2-1,.,.,TRBV2
TGTGCCAGCAGCCCTCAGGGAGGGCCCAAAACCGGTCAAGAGACCCAGTACTTC,CASSPQGGPKTGQETQYF,TRBJ2-5,TRBD2,.,TRBV7-9
TGCACCAGCAGCCAAGATAGGACGGCCAGCTCCTACAATGAGCAGTTCTTC,CTSSQDRTASSYNEQFF,TRBJ2-1,.,.,TRBV1
TGTGCCTGGAGCAGTTCCGGGCATTATTACTACGAGCAGTACTTC,CAWSSSGHYYYEQYF,TRBJ2-7,.,once,TRBV30
TGCAGCGTTGCCGAGACAGGGATAATCCAAGAGACCCAGTACTTC,CSVAETGIIQETQYF,TRBJ2-5,TRBD1,.,TRBV29-1
TGCGCCAGCAGCCGACCAACTAGCGGGAGGTCCAAAAACATTCAGTACTTC,CASSRPTSGRSKNIQYF,TRBJ2-4,TRBD2,.,TRBV4-1
TGCAGCGTTATAGCGGGAGCCTACGAGCAGTACTTC,CSVIAGAYEQYF,TRBJ2-7,TRBD2,.,TRBV29-1
TGTGCCAGCAGCTGGGACAGCTACTACGAAGCTTTCTTT,CASSWDSYYEAFF,TRBJ1-1,TRBD1,.,TRBV11-2
TGTGCCAGCGACCGGGATGCGAACACCGGGGAGCTGTTTTTT,CASDRDANTGELFF,TRBJ2-2,.,.,TRBV2
TGCAGCGTTGAAGACCCAGTCTACAATGAGCAGTTCTTC,CSVEDPVYNEQFF,TRBJ2-1,.,once,TRBV29-1
TGTGCCAGCAGCTCGCAGGTCGTTAGCGGGAAGATCACCGGGGAGCTGTTTTTT,CASSSQVVSGKITGELFF,TRBJ2-2,TRBD2,.,TRBV27
TGCAGCGTTCTTGGCTACACCTTC,CSVLGYTF,TRBJ1-2,.,.,TRBV29-1
TGTGCCAGCAGCCAAGGAGGACAGAAAAACATTCAGTACTTC,CASSQGGQKNIQYF,TRBJ2-4,.,.,TRBV14
TGTGCCAGCAGCTTAAGTAGGATACCGACAGAGGCTTTCTTT,CASSLSRIPTEAFF,TRBJ1-1,.,.,TRBV7-2
TGTGCCAGCAGCATCGACAGGGGGTCCCTGGGTGAAAAACTGTTTTTT,CASSIDRGSLGEKLFF,TRBJ1-4,TRBD1,.,TRBV7-8
TGTGCCAGCAGTACTCTAGCGGGAGCTAACGGCGAGCAGTACTTC,CASSTLAGANGEQYF,TRBJ2-7,TRBD2,.,TRBV12-3/TRBV12-4
TGTGCCAGCAGCCCGGAAACTTACTATGGCTACACCTTC,CASSPETYYGYTF,TRBJ1-2,.,.,TRBV14